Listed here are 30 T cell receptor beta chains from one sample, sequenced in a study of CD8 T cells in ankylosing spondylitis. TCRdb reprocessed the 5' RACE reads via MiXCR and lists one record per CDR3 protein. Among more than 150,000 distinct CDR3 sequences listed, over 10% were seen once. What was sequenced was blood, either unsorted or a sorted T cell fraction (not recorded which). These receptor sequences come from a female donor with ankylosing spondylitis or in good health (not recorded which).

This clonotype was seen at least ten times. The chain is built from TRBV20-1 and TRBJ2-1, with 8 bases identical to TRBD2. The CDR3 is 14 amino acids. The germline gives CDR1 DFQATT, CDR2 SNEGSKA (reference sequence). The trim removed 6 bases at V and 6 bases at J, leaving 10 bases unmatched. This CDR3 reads CSASLPAGGNEQFF. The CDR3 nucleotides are TGCAGTGCCTCCCTGCCCGCGGGAGGCAATGAGCAGTTCTTC.

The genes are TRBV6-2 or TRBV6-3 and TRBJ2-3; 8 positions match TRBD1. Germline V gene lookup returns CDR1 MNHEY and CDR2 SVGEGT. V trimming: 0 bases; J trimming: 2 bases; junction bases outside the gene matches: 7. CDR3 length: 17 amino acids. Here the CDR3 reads CASSYSRQGTFTDTQYF. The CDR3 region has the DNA TGTGCCAGCAGTTACTCGAGACAGGGGACTTTCACAGATACGCAGTATTTT.

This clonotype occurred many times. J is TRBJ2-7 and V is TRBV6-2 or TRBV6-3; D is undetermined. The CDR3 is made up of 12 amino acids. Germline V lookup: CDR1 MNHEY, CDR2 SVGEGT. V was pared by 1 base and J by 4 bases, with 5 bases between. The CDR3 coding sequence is TGTGCCAGCAGTTACTTGGAATACGAGCAGTACTTC. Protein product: CASSYLEYEQYF.

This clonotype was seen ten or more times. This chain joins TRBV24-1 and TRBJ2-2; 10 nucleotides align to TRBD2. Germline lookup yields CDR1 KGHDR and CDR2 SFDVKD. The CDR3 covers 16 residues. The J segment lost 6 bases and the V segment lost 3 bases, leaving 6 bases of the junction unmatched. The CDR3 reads CATSDLLAGGPGELFF. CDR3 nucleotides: TGTGCCACCAGTGATCTTTTAGCGGGAGGACCCGGGGAGCTGTTTTTT.

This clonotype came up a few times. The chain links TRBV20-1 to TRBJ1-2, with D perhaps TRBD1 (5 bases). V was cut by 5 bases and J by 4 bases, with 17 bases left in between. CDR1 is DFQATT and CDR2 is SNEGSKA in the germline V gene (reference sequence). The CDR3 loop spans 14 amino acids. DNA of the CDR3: TGCAGTGCTGCCGCCGGGAGAAGGGGCTATGGCTACACCTTC. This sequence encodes CSAAAGRRGYGYTF.

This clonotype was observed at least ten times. The CDR3 nucleotides are TGTGCCAGCAGCCTCAGTAGGGAGCATGCTTTCTTT. It codes for CASSLSREHAFF. This chain links TRBV7-2 with TRBJ1-1; D unclear. The CDR3 contains 12 residues. V shed 5 bases and J shed 11 bases, with 15 bases lying between them. Germline values: CDR1 SGHTA, CDR2 FQGNSA.

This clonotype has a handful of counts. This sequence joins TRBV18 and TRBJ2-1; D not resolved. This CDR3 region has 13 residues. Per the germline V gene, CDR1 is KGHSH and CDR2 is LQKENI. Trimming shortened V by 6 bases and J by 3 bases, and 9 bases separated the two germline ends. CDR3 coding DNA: TGTGCCAGCTCCCCAAGTAACTACAATGAGCAGTTCTTC. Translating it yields CASSPSNYNEQFF.

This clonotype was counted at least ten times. CDR3 in DNA: TGTGCCAGCAGCACGCGACTAGCGGGAGATCGGACAGATACGCAGTATTTT. It translates to CASSTRLAGDRTDTQYF. This chain uses TRBV7-3 with TRBJ2-3; 12 positions agree with TRBD2. The trim removed 5 bases at V and 3 bases at J, leaving 9 bases unmatched. The CDR3 sequence is 17 residues long. CDR1 is SGHTA and CDR2 is FQGTGA in the germline V gene.

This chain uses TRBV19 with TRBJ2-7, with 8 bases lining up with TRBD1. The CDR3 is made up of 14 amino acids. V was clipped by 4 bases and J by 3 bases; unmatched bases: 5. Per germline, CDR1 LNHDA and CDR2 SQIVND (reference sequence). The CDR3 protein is CASSRTGPYYEQYF. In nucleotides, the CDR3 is TGTGCCAGTAGTAGGACAGGGCCTTACTACGAGCAGTACTTC. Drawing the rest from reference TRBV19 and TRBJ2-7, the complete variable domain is DGGITQSPKYLFRKEGQNVTLSCEQNLNHDAMYWYRQDPGQGLRLIYYSQIVNDFQKGDIAEGYSVSREKKESFPLTVTSAQKNPTAFYLCASSRTGPYYEQYFGPGTRLTVT.

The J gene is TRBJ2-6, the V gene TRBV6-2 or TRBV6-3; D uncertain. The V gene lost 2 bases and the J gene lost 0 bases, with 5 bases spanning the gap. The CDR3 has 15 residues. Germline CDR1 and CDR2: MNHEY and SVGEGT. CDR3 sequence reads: CASSYDGSGANVLTF. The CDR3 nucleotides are TGTGCCAGCAGTTACGACGGCTCTGGGGCCAACGTCCTGACTTTC.

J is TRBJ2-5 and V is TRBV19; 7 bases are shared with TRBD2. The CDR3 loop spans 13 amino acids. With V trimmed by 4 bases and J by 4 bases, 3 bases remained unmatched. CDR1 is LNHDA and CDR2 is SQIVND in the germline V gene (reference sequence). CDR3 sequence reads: CASSTTSAETQYF. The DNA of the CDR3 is TGTGCCAGTAGTACCACTAGCGCAGAGACCCAGTACTTC.

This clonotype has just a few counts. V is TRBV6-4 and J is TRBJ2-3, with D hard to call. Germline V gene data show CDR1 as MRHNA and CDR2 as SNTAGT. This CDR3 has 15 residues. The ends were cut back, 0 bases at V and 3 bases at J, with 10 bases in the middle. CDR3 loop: CASSDSPLKTDTQYF. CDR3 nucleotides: TGTGCCAGCAGTGACTCCCCCCTAAAGACAGATACGCAGTATTTT.

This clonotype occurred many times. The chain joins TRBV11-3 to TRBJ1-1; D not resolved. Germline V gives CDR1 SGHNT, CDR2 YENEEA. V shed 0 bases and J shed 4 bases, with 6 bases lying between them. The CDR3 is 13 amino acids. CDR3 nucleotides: TGTGCCAGCAGCTTAGATCCCACCACTGAAGCTTTCTTT. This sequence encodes CASSLDPTTEAFF.

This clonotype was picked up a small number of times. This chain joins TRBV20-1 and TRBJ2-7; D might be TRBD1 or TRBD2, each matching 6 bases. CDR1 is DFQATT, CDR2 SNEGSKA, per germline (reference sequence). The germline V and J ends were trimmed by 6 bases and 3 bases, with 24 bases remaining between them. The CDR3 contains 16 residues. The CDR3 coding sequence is TGCAGTGCCCTCCAGGGGCGGGGAGTAGAAGTCTACGAGCAGTACTTC. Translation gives CSALQGRGVEVYEQYF.

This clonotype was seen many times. The CDR3 spells CASSDVGDNSPLHF. CDR3 nucleotide sequence: TGTGCCAGCAGTGACGTTGGAGATAATTCACCCCTCCACTTT. This chain links TRBV6-1 with TRBJ1-6; D remains ambiguous. Germline CDR1 is MNHNS and CDR2 is SASEGT. V was pared by 3 bases and J by 5 bases, with 8 bases between. The CDR3 length is 14 residues.

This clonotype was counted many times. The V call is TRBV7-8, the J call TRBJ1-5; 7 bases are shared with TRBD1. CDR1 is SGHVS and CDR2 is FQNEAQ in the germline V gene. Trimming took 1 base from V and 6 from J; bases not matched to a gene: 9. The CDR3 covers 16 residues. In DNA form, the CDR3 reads TGTGCCAGCAGCTTAGGGGGGGACAGAATCCGTCAGCCCCAGCATTTT. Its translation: CASSLGGDRIRQPQHF.

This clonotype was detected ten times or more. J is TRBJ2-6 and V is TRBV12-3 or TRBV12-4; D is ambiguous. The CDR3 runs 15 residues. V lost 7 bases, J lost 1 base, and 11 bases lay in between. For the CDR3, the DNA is TGTGCCAGCACCCTCCTGAATTCTGGGGCCAACGTCCTGACTTTC. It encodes CASTLLNSGANVLTF.

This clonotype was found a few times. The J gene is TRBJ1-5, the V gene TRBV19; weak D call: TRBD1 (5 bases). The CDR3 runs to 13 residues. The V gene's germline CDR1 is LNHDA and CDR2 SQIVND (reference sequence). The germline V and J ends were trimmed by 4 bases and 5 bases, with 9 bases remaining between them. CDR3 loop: CASSTQGYQPQHF. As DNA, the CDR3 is TGTGCCAGTAGTACTCAGGGATATCAGCCCCAGCATTTT.

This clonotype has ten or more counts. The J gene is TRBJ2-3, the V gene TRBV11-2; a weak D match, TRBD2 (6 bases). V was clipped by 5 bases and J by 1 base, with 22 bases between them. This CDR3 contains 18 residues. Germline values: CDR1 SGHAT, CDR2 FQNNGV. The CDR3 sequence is CASSVGGSLGGRTDTQYF. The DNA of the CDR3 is TGTGCCAGCAGCGTCGGCGGGTCTCTCGGGGGTCGCACAGATACGCAGTATTTT.

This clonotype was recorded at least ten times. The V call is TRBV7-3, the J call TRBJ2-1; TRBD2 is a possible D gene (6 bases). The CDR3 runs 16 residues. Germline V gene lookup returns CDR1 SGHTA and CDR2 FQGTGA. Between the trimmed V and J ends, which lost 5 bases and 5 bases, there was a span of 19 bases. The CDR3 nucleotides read TGTGCCAGCAGCCCAAGCTCTAGCGAGGGGAACAATGAGCAGTTCTTC. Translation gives CASSPSSSEGNNEQFF.

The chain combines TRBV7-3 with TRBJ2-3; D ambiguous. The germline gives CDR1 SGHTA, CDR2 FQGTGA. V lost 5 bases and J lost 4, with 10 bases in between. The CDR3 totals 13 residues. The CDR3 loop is CASSPMRSDTQYF. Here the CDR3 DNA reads TGTGCCAGCAGCCCGATGCGTTCAGATACGCAGTATTTT.

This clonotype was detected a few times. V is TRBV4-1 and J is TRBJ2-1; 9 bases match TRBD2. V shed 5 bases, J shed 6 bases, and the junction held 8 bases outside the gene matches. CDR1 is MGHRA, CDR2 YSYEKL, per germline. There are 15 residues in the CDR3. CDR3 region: CASSWTSAVSNEQFF. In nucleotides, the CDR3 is TGCGCCAGCAGCTGGACTAGCGCTGTCTCCAATGAGCAGTTCTTC.

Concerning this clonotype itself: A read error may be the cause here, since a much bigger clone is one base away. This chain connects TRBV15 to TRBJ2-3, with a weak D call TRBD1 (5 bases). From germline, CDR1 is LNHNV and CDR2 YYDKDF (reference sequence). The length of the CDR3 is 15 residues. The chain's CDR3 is CTTSRDDSPRKTQYF. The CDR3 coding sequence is TGTACCACCAGCAGAGATGACAGTCCGAGGAAGACGCAGTATTTT.

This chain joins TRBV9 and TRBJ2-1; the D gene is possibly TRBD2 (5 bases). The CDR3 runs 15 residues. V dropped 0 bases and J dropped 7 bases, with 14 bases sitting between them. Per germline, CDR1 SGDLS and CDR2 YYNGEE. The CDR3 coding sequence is TGTGCCAGCAGCGTAGGCTCCGGAGCGGTTAATGAGCAGTTCTTC. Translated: CASSVGSGAVNEQFF.

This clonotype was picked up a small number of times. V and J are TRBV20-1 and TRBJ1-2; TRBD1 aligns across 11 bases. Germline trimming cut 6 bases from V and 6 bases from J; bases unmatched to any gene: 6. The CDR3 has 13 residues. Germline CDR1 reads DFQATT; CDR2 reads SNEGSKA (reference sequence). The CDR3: CSADRTGGNGYTF. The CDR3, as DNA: TGCAGTGCAGATAGGACAGGGGGCAATGGCTACACCTTC.

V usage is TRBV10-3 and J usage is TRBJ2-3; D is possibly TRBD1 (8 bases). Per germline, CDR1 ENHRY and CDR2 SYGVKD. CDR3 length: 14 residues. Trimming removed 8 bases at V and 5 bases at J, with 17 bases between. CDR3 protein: CAIWGGTGGDTQYF. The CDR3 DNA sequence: TGTGCCATCTGGGGGGGGACAGGAGGAGATACGCAGTATTTT.

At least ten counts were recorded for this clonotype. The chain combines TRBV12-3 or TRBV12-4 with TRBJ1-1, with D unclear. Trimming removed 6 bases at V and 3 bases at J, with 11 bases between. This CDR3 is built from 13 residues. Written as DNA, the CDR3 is TGTGCCAGCAGCCGTTATATTGACACTGAAGCTTTCTTT. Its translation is CASSRYIDTEAFF.

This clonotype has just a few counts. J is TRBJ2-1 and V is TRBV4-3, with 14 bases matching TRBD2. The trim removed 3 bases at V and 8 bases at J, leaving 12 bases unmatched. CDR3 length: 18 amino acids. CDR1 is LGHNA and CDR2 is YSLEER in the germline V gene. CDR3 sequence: CASSHGTSGSAAVDEQFF. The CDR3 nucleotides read TGCGCCAGCAGCCACGGGACTAGCGGGAGCGCCGCCGTGGATGAGCAGTTCTTC.

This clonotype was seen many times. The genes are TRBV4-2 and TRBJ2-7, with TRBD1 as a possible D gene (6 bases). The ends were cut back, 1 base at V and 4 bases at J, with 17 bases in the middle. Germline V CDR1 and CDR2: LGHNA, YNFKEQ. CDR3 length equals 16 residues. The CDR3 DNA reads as TGTGCCAGCAGCCAAGGGGGGAACAGGGAGTTTTACGAGCAGTACTTC. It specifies CASSQGGNREFYEQYF.

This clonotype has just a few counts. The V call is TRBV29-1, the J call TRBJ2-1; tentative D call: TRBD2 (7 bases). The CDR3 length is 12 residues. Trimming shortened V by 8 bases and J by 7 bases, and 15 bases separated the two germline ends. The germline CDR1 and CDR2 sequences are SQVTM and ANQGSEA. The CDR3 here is CSLGLGGNEQFF. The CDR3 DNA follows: TGCAGCCTCGGACTAGGGGGGAATGAGCAGTTCTTC.